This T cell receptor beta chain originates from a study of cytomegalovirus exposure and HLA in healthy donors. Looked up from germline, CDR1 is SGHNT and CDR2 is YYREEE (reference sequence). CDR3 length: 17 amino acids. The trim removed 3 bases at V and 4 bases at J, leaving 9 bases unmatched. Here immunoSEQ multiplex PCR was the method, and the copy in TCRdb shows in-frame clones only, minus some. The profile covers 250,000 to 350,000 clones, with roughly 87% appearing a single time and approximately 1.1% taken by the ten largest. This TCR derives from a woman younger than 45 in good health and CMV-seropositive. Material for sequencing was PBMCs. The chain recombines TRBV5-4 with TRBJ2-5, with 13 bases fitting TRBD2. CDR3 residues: CASSSLGLAGDRETQYF. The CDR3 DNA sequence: TGTGCCAGCAGCTCTTTAGGACTAGCGGGGGATCGAGAGACCCAGTACTTC. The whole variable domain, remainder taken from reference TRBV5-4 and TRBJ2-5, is ETGVTQSPTHLIKTRGQQVTLRCSSQSGHNTVSWYQQALGQGPQFIFQYYREEENGRGNFPPRFSGLQFPNYSSELNVNALELDDSALYLCASSSLGLAGDRETQYFGPGTRLLVL.